The present T cell receptor beta chain was sequenced within a study of OX40 agonist ivuxolimab in advanced cancers. Study summary: Prior anti-PD-1, anti-PD-L1 or anti-CTLA-4 therapy was allowed; around 43% had some. Notes on the study in general: There was clonal expansion of CD4+ and CD8+ blood T cells by week 6 at 0.1 to 3.0 mg/kg. Not determined was the antigen specificity of the expanded peripheral T cells.

Using immunoSEQ multiplex PCR, the repertoire was profiled, and TCRdb retains in-frame clones only, with some absent. Here the sample spans some 57,000 clones, about 89% being singletons. The investigators sampled blood at baseline, at cycle 4 day 1, and at cycle 7 day 1. As for this clone: The antigen remains undetermined.

Trimming took off 2 bases at V and 6 bases at J, with 10 bases between the two ends. The CDR3 totals 14 residues. In germline, CDR1 is SGHTA, CDR2 FQGNSA. This chain uses TRBV7-2 with TRBJ2-2; D remains unclear. The receptor was isolated from an adult with an advanced solid tumor such as melanoma, head and neck, liver or kidney cancer. The specimen was CD4+ or CD8+ T cells sorted from blood, collected in a trial of the OX40 agonist ivuxolimab. CDR3 region: CASSLNNWAGELFF. The CDR3 region has the DNA TGTGCCAGCAGCTTAAACAATTGGGCCGGGGAGCTGTTTTTT.